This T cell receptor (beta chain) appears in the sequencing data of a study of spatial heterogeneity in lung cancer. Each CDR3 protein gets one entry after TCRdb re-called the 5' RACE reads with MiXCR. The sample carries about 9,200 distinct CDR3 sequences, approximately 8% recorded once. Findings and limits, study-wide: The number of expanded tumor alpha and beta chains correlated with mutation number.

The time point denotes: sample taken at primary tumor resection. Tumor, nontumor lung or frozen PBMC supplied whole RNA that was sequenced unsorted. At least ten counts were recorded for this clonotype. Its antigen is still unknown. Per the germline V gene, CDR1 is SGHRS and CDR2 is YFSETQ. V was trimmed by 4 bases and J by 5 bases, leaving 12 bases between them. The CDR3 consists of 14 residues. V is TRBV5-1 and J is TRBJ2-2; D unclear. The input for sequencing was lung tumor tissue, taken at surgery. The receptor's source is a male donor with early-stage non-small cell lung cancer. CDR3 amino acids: CASSRSMGTGELFF. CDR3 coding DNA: TGCGCCAGCAGCCGTTCGATGGGGACCGGGGAGCTGTTTTTT. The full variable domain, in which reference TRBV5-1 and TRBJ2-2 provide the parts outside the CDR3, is KAGVTQTPRYLIKTRGQQVTLSCSPISGHRSVSWYQQTPGQGLQFLFEYFSETQRNKGNFPGRFSGRQFSNSRSEMNVSTLELGDSALYLCASSRSMGTGELFFGEGSRLTVL.